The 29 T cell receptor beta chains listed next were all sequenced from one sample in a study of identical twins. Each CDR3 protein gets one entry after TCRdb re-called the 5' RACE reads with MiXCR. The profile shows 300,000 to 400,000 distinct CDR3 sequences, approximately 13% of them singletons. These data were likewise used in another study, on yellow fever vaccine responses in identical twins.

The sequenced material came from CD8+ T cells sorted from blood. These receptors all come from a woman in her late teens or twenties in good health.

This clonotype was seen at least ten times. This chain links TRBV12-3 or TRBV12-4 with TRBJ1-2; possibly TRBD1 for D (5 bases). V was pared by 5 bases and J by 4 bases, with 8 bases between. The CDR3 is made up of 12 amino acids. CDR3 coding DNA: TGTGCCAGCAGTCCGGGGGGCTATGGCTACACCTTC. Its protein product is CASSPGGYGYTF.

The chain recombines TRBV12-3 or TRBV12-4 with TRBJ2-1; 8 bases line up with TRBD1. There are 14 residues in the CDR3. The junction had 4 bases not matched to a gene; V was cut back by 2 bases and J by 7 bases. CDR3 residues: CASSLWDRLNEQFF. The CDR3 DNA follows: TGTGCCAGCAGTTTATGGGACAGGCTGAATGAGCAGTTCTTC.

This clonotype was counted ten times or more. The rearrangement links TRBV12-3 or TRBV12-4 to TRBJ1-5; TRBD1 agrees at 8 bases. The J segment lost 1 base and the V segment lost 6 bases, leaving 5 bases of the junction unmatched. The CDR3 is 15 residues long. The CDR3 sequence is CASSPGGMSNQPQHF. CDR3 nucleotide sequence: TGTGCCAGCAGCCCAGGGGGCATGAGCAATCAGCCCCAGCATTTT.

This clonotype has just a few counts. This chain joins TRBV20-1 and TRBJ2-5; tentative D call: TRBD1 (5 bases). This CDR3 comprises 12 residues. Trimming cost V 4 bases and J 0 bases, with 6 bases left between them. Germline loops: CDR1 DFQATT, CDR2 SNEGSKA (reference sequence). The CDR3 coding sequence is TGCAGTGCTAACAGGCACCAAGAGACCCAGTACTTC. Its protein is CSANRHQETQYF.

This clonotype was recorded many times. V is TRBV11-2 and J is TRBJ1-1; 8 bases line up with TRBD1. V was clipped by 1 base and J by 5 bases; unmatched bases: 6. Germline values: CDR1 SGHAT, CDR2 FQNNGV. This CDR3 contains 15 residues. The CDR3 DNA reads TGTGCCAGCAGCTTAGGAGTGACAGGGGAAACTGAAGCTTTCTTT. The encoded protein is CASSLGVTGETEAFF.

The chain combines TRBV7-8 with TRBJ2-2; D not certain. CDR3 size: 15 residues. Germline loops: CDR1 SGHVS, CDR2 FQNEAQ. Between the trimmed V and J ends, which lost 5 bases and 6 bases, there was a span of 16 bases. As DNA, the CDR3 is TGTGCCAGCAGCCGGGCCACAGTTATACCCGGGGAGCTGTTTTTT. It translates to CASSRATVIPGELFF.

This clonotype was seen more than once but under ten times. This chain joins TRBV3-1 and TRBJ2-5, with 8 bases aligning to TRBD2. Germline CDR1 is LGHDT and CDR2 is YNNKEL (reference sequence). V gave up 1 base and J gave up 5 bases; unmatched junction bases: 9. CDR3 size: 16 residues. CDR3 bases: TGTGCCAGCAGCCAAGCCTTAGTGGGCGGGAGGGAGACCCAGTACTTC. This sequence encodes CASSQALVGGRETQYF.

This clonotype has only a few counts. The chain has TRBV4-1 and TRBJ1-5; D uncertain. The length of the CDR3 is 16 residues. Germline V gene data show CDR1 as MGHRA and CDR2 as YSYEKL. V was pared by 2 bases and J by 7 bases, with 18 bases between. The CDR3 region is CASSQLGSRYDQPQHF. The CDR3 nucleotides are TGCGCCAGCAGCCAACTTGGCAGCAGATACGACCAGCCCCAGCATTTT.

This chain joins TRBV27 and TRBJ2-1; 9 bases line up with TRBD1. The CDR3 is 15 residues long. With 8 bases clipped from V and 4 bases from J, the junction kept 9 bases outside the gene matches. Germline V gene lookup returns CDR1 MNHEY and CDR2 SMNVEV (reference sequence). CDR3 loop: CASGPGTGNYNEQFF. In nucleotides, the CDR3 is TGTGCCAGCGGTCCCGGGACAGGGAATTACAATGAGCAGTTCTTC.

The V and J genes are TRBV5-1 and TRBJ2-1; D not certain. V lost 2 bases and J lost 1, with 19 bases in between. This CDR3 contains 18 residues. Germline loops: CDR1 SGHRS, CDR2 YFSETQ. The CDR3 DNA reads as TGCGCCAGCAGCTTTGGTTTCCCCCTCCACGGTTCCTACAATGAGCAGTTCTTC. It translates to CASSFGFPLHGSYNEQFF.

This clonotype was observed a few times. CDR3 sequence: CASSDELAGRDTQYF. The CDR3 DNA is TGTGCCAGCAGCGACGAGCTAGCGGGAAGAGATACGCAGTATTTT. V is TRBV6-1 and J is TRBJ2-3; 9 bases map to TRBD2. After removal of 6 bases from V and 5 bases from J, the junction contained 9 bases not matched to a gene. The V gene's germline CDR1 is MNHNS and CDR2 SASEGT. This CDR3 contains 15 residues.

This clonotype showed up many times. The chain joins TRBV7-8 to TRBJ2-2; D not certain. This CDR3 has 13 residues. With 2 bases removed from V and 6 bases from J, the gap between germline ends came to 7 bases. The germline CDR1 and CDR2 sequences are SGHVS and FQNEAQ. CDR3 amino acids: CASSLQVAGELFF. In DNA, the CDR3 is TGTGCCAGCAGCTTACAAGTGGCCGGGGAGCTGTTTTTT.

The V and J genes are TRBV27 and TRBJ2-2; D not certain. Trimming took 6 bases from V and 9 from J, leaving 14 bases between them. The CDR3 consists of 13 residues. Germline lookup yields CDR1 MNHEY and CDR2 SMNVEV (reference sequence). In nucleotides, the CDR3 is TGTGCCAGCAGAGGCGGTCGTGGCCGGGAGCTGTTTTTT. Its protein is CASRGGRGRELFF.

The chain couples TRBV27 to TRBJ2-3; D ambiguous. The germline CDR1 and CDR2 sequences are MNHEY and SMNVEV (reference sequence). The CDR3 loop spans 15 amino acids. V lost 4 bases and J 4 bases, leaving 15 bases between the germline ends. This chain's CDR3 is CASSSFAFRSDTQYF. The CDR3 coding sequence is TGTGCCAGCAGTTCTTTTGCGTTTAGGTCAGATACGCAGTATTTT.

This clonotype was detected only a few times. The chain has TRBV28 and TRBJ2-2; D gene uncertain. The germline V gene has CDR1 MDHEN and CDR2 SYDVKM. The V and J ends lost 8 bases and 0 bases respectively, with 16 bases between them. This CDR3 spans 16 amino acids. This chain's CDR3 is CASSPLAPANTGELFF. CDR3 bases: TGTGCCAGCTCTCCCCTGGCACCCGCGAACACCGGGGAGCTGTTTTTT.

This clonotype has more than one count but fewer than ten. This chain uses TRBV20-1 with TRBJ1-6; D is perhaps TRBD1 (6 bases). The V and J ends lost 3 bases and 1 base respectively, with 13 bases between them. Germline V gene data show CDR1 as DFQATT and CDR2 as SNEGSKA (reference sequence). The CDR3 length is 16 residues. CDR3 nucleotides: TGCAGTGCTAGGGACAGTGATTTGTCCTATAATTCACCCCTCCACTTT. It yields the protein CSARDSDLSYNSPLHF.

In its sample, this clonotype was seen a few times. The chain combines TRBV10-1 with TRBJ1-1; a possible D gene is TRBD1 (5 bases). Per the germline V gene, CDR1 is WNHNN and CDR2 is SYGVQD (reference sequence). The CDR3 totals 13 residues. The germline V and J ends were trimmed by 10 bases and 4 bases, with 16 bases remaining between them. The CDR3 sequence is CAKTSGNGTEAFF. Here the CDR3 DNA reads TGCGCCAAAACCTCAGGGAATGGCACTGAAGCTTTCTTT.

CDR3 residues: CASSIWDSYNEQFF. The DNA for the CDR3 is TGTGCCAGTAGTATCTGGGACTCCTACAATGAGCAGTTCTTC. The gene calls are TRBV19 and TRBJ2-1; D ambiguous. This CDR3 region has 14 residues. Looked up from germline, CDR1 is LNHDA and CDR2 is SQIVND (reference sequence). The V gene lost 3 bases and the J gene lost 0 bases, with 6 bases spanning the gap.

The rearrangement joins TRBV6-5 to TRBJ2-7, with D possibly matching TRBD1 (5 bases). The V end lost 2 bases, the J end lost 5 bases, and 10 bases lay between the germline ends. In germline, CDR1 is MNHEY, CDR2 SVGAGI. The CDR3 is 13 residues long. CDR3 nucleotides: TGTGCCAGCAGTTACGGGCAGGGTAACGAGCAGTACTTC. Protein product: CASSYGQGNEQYF.

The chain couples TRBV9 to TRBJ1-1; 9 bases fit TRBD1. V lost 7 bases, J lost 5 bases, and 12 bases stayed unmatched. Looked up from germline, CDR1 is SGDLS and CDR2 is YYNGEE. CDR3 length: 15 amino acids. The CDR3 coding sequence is TGTGCCAGCTCCGGGACAGGGACAGGTGTGACTGAAGCTTTCTTT. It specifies CASSGTGTGVTEAFF.

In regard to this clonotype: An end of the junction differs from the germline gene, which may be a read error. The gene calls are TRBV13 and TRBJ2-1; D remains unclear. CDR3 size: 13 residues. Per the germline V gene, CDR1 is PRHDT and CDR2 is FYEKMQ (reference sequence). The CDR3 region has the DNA TGTGCCAGCGGCTTAGAAGGTTACAATGAGCAGTTCTTC. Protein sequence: CASGLEGYNEQFF.

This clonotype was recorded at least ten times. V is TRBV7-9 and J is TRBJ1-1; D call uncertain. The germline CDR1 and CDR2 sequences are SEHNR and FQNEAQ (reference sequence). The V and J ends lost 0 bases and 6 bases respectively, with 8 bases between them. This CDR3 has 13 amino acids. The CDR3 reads CASSLAGGAEAFF. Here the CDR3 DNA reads TGTGCCAGCAGCTTAGCGGGTGGGGCTGAAGCTTTCTTT.

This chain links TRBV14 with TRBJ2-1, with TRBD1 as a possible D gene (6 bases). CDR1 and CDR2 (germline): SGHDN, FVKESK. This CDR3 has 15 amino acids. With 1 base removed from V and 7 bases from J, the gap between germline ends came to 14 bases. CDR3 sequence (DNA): TGTGCCAGCAGCCAAGTGAACAGGGTAATAAATGAGCAGTTCTTC. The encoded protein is CASSQVNRVINEQFF.

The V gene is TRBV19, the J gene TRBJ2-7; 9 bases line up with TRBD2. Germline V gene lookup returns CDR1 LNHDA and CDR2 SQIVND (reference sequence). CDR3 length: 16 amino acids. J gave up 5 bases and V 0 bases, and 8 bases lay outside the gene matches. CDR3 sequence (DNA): TGTGCCAGTAGTATAGATGGGCGGGAGGGCCGTCACGAGCAGTACTTC. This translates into CASSIDGREGRHEQYF.

The CDR3 here is CATSDRGTSGPLVEQFF. The CDR3 DNA reads as TGTGCCACCAGTGACCGAGGGACTAGCGGGCCTTTAGTTGAGCAGTTCTTC. The gene calls are TRBV24-1 and TRBJ2-1; 12 nucleotides agree with TRBD2. Losses at the gene ends were 4 bases for V and 9 bases for J; bases not matched to a gene: 12. The CDR3 length is 17 residues. Per the germline V gene, CDR1 is KGHDR and CDR2 is SFDVKD.

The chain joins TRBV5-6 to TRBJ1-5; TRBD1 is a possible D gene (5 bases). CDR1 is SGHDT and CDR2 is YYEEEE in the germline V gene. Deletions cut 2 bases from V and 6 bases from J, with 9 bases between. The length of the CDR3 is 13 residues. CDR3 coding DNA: TGTGCCAGCAGCTTAGGGGTGAGTCAGCCCCAGCATTTT. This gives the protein CASSLGVSQPQHF.

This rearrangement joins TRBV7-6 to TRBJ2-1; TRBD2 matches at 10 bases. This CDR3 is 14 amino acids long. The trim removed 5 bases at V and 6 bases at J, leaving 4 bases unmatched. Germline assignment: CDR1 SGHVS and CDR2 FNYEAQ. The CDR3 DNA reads TGTGCCAGCAGCCAAGCGGGAGGGGTCAATGAGCAGTTCTTC. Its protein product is CASSQAGGVNEQFF.

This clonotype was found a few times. CDR3 in DNA: TGCGCCAGCAGCCCTCCGACAGGGAACACTGAAGCTTTCTTT. It specifies CASSPPTGNTEAFF. The V call is TRBV4-1, the J call TRBJ1-1, with D perhaps matching TRBD1 (6 bases). Germline assignment: CDR1 MGHRA and CDR2 YSYEKL. The CDR3 has 14 residues. V lost 4 bases and J lost 1, with 10 bases in between.

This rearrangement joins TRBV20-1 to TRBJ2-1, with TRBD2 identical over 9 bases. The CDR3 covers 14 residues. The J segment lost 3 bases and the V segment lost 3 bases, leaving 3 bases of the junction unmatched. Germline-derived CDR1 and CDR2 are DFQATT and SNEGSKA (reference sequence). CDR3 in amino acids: CSARAGGDYNEQFF. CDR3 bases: TGCAGTGCTAGGGCGGGAGGGGACTACAATGAGCAGTTCTTC.